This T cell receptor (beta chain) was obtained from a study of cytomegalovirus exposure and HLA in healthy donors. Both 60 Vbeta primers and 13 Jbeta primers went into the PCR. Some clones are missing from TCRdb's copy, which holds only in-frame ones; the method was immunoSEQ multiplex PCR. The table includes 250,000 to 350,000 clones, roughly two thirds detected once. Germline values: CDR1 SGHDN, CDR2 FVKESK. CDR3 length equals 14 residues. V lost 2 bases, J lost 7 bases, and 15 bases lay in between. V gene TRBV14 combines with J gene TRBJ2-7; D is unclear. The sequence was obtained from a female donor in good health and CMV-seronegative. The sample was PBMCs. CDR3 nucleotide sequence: TGTGCCAGCAGCCAAAAGTCAATTGGCACGGAGCAGTACTTC. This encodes CASSQKSIGTEQYF.